The 30 T cell receptor beta chains given below trace back to one sample, sequenced in a study of blood T cell repertoires in COVID-19. This table comes from immunoSEQ multiplex PCR, and its TCRdb copy is limited to in-frame clones, with some not included. This sample has roughly 700,000 clones, with around 89% found just once. Sequencing was carried out using peripheral blood. These receptors were taken from a woman younger than 35 with acute or convalescent COVID-19.

The CDR3 DNA reads as TGTGCCAGCAAGGAGGCAGACCTGAGGGCTTTCTTT. Protein sequence: CASKEADLRAFF. The J gene is TRBJ1-1, the V gene TRBV6-5; D call uncertain. The CDR3 spans 12 residues. Trimming took 7 bases from V and 11 from J, leaving 17 bases between them. Germline CDR1 and CDR2: MNHEY and SVGAGI.

This sequence joins TRBV10-3 and TRBJ1-2; the match to TRBD1 covers 9 bases. The CDR3 sequence is 17 residues long. Germline lookup yields CDR1 ENHRY and CDR2 SYGVKD. J was trimmed by 0 bases and V by 2 bases; bases with no gene match: 7. DNA for the CDR3: TGTGCCATCAGTGAGGGACAGGGGATAGGAGCTAACTATGGCTACACCTTC. This codes for CAISEGQGIGANYGYTF.

The chain has TRBV7-9 and TRBJ2-5, with 8 positions matching TRBD2. J was trimmed by 1 base and V by 3 bases; bases with no gene match: 7. Germline values: CDR1 SEHNR, CDR2 FQNEAQ (reference sequence). CDR3 length: 16 amino acids. In nucleotides, the CDR3 is TGTGCCAGCAGCTTTAGCCCCGGGGGGGGCCAAGAGACCCAGTACTTC. The encoded protein is CASSFSPGGGQETQYF.

V gene TRBV6-5 combines with J gene TRBJ1-2, with D possibly TRBD1 on 5 matching bases. Germline lookup yields CDR1 MNHEY and CDR2 SVGAGI. The CDR3 contains 14 residues. The V end lost 0 bases, the J end lost 8 bases, and 13 bases lay between the germline ends. The CDR3 nucleotides are TGTGCCAGCAGTTACTCGGGCGGGGGGACGGGCTACACCTTC. Protein: CASSYSGGGTGYTF.

This sequence joins TRBV19 and TRBJ1-1, with D possibly being TRBD1 (5 bases). CDR1 and CDR2 (germline): LNHDA, SQIVND (reference sequence). CDR3 length: 14 amino acids. V gave up 5 bases and J gave up 5 bases, with 15 bases separating them. In DNA, the CDR3 is TGTGCCAGTAGTCCCGGCAGGGTAGGAACTGAAGCTTTCTTT. This translates into CASSPGRVGTEAFF.

The chain couples TRBV29-1 to TRBJ1-2, with a weak D call TRBD1 (5 bases). The V end lost 3 bases, the J end lost 6 bases, and 14 bases lay between the germline ends. This CDR3 spans 13 amino acids. Germline CDR1 and CDR2: SQVTM and ANQGSEA. The CDR3, as DNA: TGCAGCGTTGATTTAGGACAAGGCCATGGCTACACCTTC. Encoded protein: CSVDLGQGHGYTF.

V is TRBV15 and J is TRBJ2-3, with a possible D match to TRBD2 (6 bases). This CDR3 is built from 11 residues. V lost 5 bases to trimming and J lost 14 bases, with 14 bases between them. Germline V lookup: CDR1 LNHNV, CDR2 YYDKDF (reference sequence). The CDR3 DNA is TGTGCCACCAGCTATAGCGGAGCTTGGTATTTT. It codes for CATSYSGAWYF.

V usage is TRBV4-2 and J usage is TRBJ1-5; weak D call: TRBD1 (5 bases). The CDR3 is 17 amino acids. CDR1 and CDR2 (germline): LGHNA, YNFKEQ. Trimming removed 1 base at V and 3 bases at J, with 16 bases between. The CDR3 spells CASSQGDRQGLNQPQHF. As DNA, the CDR3 is TGTGCCAGCAGCCAAGGAGATCGTCAGGGACTCAATCAGCCCCAGCATTTT.

This chain uses TRBV4-3 with TRBJ2-1, with TRBD2 as a possible D gene (6 bases). Trimming stripped 3 bases from V and 5 bases from J, with 17 bases between. Germline assignment: CDR1 LGHNA and CDR2 YSLEER. This CDR3 is 16 amino acids long. The CDR3 sequence is CASSHLWASANNEQFF. The CDR3, as DNA: TGCGCCAGCAGCCACCTATGGGCTAGCGCAAACAATGAGCAGTTCTTC.

The chain recombines TRBV24-1 with TRBJ2-3; 8 nucleotides align to TRBD2. The CDR3 has 15 amino acids. Germline values: CDR1 KGHDR, CDR2 SFDVKD. The trim removed 4 bases at V and 4 bases at J, leaving 6 bases unmatched. DNA of the CDR3: TGTGCCACCAGTGAGAGGGGAGCGGGGGCAGATACGCAGTATTTT. Protein: CATSERGAGADTQYF.

The CDR3 is CASSYGQGALGYGYTF. In DNA, the CDR3 is TGTGCCAGCAGCTACGGACAGGGGGCTCTTGGCTATGGCTACACCTTC. The chain combines TRBV7-9 with TRBJ1-2; TRBD1 matches at 11 bases. Germline CDR1 reads SEHNR; CDR2 reads FQNEAQ (reference sequence). With V trimmed by 4 bases and J by 4 bases, 8 bases remained unmatched. The CDR3 has 16 residues.

The chain uses TRBV9 and TRBJ1-2; no firm D call. Germline CDR1 is SGDLS and CDR2 is YYNGEE. V dropped 0 bases and J dropped 0 bases, with 6 bases sitting between them. This CDR3 spans 14 amino acids. CDR3 residues: CASSVDSANYGYTF. In nucleotides, the CDR3 is TGTGCCAGCAGCGTAGACAGTGCTAACTATGGCTACACCTTC.

V is TRBV5-1 and J is TRBJ1-3, with TRBD1 identical over 8 bases. With 0 bases clipped from V and 4 bases from J, the junction kept 6 bases outside the gene matches. The CDR3 covers 16 residues. Germline V CDR1 and CDR2: SGHRS, YFSETQ. DNA of the CDR3: TGCGCCAGCAGCTTGGGGGACAGGCCCAGCGGAAACACCATATATTTT. Protein: CASSLGDRPSGNTIYF.

V gene TRBV9 combines with J gene TRBJ1-2; 7 nucleotides match TRBD1. Germline V gene lookup returns CDR1 SGDLS and CDR2 YYNGEE. CDR3 length equals 16 residues. V gave up 0 bases and J gave up 6 bases; unmatched junction bases: 11. The CDR3 sequence: CASSVGGTANGDGYTF. CDR3 coding DNA: TGTGCCAGCAGCGTAGGGGGGACAGCTAACGGGGATGGCTACACCTTC.

The chain uses TRBV2 and TRBJ1-6; D call uncertain. From germline, CDR1 is SNHLY and CDR2 FYNNEI. V lost 8 bases and J lost 10, with 6 bases in between. The CDR3 spans 10 residues. The CDR3 coding sequence is TGTGCCAGCGAGGAGTCACCCCTCCACTTT. Translation gives CASEESPLHF.

The J gene is TRBJ2-1, the V gene TRBV7-9; a possible D gene is TRBD1 (6 bases). Trimming took off 5 bases at V and 8 bases at J, with 10 bases between the two ends. This CDR3 has 12 residues. The germline V gene encodes CDR1 SEHNR and CDR2 FQNEAQ (reference sequence). In DNA, the CDR3 is TGTGCCAGCAGCATTACAGGGTATGAGCAGTTCTTC. Residues: CASSITGYEQFF.

The chain uses TRBV6-5 and TRBJ2-7; no clear D. Germline values: CDR1 MNHEY, CDR2 SVGAGI. The length of the CDR3 is 12 residues. The V end was cut by 6 bases, the J end by 3 bases, with 9 bases between. The CDR3 region has the DNA TGTGCCAGCAGGGATGAGGACTACGAGCAGTACTTC. Amino acids: CASRDEDYEQYF.

The chain joins TRBV28 to TRBJ1-2; no reliable D call. Germline loops: CDR1 MDHEN, CDR2 SYDVKM. This CDR3 has 12 residues. V shed 5 bases and J shed 5 bases, with 9 bases lying between them. This chain's CDR3 is CASSRPGYGYTF. CDR3 DNA sequence: TGTGCCAGCAGTAGGCCAGGATATGGCTACACCTTC.

The chain recombines TRBV28 with TRBJ1-2; D is possibly TRBD1 (6 bases). The CDR3 spans 17 residues. Germline V CDR1 and CDR2: MDHEN, SYDVKM. V lost 1 base, J lost 7 bases, and 22 bases lay in between. CDR3 nucleotide sequence: TGTGCCAGCAGTTTATTAGCCCTACAGGGTTTTATGGGTGGCTACACCTTC. Translating gives CASSLLALQGFMGGYTF.

CDR3: CATAGTVAYNEQFF. The CDR3 DNA is TGTGCCACCGCCGGGACAGTAGCATACAATGAGCAGTTCTTC. This sequence joins TRBV6-5 and TRBJ2-1; TRBD1 matches 7 bases. The germline CDR1 and CDR2 sequences are MNHEY and SVGAGI. Trimming took 10 bases from V and 4 from J; bases not matched to a gene: 10. This CDR3 has 14 amino acids.

The sample holds one count of this clone. The CDR3 DNA is TGTGCCAGTAGTACCGATTGGACAGGGTCGCCCCAGCATTTT. This encodes CASSTDWTGSPQHF. The chain is built from TRBV19 and TRBJ1-5; 8 bases fit TRBD1. The CDR3 runs 14 residues. J lost 9 bases, V lost 4 bases, and 8 bases had no gene match. The germline V gene has CDR1 LNHDA and CDR2 SQIVND (reference sequence).

The chain links TRBV3-1 (or the pseudogene TRBV3-2) to TRBJ1-5, with D perhaps TRBD1 (6 bases). V was shortened by 1 base and J by 6 bases, with 13 bases between the two germline ends. CDR3 size: 15 residues. Germline V lookup: CDR1 LGHDT, CDR2 YNNKEL (reference sequence). This chain's CDR3 is CASSQVAGGGQPQHF. As DNA, the CDR3 is TGTGCCAGCAGCCAAGTTGCGGGGGGCGGTCAGCCCCAGCATTTT.

This clone has a single count. The chain carries TRBV19 and TRBJ1-3; a possible D gene is TRBD1 (5 bases). The V end lost 11 bases, the J end lost 2 bases, and 10 bases lay between the germline ends. CDR3 length: 12 amino acids. The germline V gene has CDR1 LNHDA and CDR2 SQIVND (reference sequence). The CDR3 is CASWGAGNTIYF. CDR3 coding DNA: TGTGCCTCATGGGGGGCTGGAAACACCATATATTTT.

The table lists this clone with a few counts. This chain links TRBV6-4 with TRBJ1-2; no reliable D call. Trimming cost V 3 bases and J 6 bases, with 17 bases left between them. Germline CDR1 MRHNA, CDR2 SNTAGT. The CDR3 has 15 amino acids. CDR3 in DNA: TGTGCCAGCAGTGAATTTGACGGCGGCCGGGATGGCTACACCTTC. Residues: CASSEFDGGRDGYTF.

For the CDR3, the DNA is TGTGCCAGCTCACTCGATACAGCTGGCTATGGCTACACCTTC. This codes for CASSLDTAGYGYTF. The chain has TRBV18 and TRBJ1-2; no reliable D call. CDR1 is KGHSH, CDR2 LQKENI, per germline. V was cut by 4 bases and J by 4 bases, with 13 bases left in between. This CDR3 spans 14 amino acids.

In the case of this clone: Within the sample, other DNA sequences also encode this same CDR3. The chain joins TRBV29-1 to TRBJ1-2; 7 nucleotides agree with TRBD1. The CDR3 totals 11 residues. CDR1 is SQVTM, CDR2 ANQGSEA, per germline. J gave up 6 bases and V 4 bases, and 2 bases lay outside the gene matches. The CDR3: CSVGQGDGYTF. CDR3 nucleotide sequence: TGCAGCGTTGGGCAGGGGGATGGCTACACCTTC.

This chain links TRBV20-1 with TRBJ2-7; 10 bases are shared with TRBD1. Germline CDR1 DFQATT, CDR2 SNEGSKA (reference sequence). V gave up 3 bases and J gave up 2 bases; unmatched junction bases: 10. This CDR3 has 16 amino acids. In DNA, the CDR3 is TGCAGTGCTAGTGGGAGCCTAGGACAGGGGGCCTACGAGCAGTACTTC. Translated, it gives CSASGSLGQGAYEQYF.

The chain carries TRBV18 and TRBJ2-7, with 8 bases lining up with TRBD1. V shed 6 bases, J shed 1 base, and the junction held 8 bases outside the gene matches. CDR1 is KGHSH, CDR2 LQKENI, per germline. The CDR3 contains 15 residues. The CDR3 spells CASSEGQGRSYEQYF. DNA for the CDR3: TGTGCCAGCTCGGAAGGACAGGGACGATCCTACGAGCAGTACTTC. The whole variable domain, remainder taken from reference TRBV18 and TRBJ2-7, is NAGVMQNPRHLVRRRGQEARLRCSPMKGHSHVYWYRQLPEEGLKFMVYLQKENIIDESGMPKERFSAEFPKEGPSILRIQQVVRGDSAAYFCASSEGQGRSYEQYFGPGTRLTVT.

The chain recombines TRBV7-2 with TRBJ1-1, with 9 bases that match TRBD1. V dropped 3 bases and J dropped 1; count of bases not matched to a gene: 9. The germline V gene has CDR1 SGHTA and CDR2 FQGNSA. The CDR3 is made up of 17 amino acids. The CDR3 DNA reads TGTGCCAGCAGCTTCGGACAGGGGAGGCGGGCGAACACTGAAGCTTTCTTT. It encodes CASSFGQGRRANTEAFF.

This rearrangement joins TRBV6-5 to TRBJ2-3; TRBD2 is a possible D gene (5 bases). V lost 5 bases and J lost 2, with 11 bases in between. CDR1 is MNHEY and CDR2 is SVGAGI in the germline V gene. There are 14 residues in the CDR3. CDR3 bases: TGTGCCAGCAGTAGGAGGCAGGACACAGATACGCAGTATTTT. Amino acid sequence: CASSRRQDTDTQYF.